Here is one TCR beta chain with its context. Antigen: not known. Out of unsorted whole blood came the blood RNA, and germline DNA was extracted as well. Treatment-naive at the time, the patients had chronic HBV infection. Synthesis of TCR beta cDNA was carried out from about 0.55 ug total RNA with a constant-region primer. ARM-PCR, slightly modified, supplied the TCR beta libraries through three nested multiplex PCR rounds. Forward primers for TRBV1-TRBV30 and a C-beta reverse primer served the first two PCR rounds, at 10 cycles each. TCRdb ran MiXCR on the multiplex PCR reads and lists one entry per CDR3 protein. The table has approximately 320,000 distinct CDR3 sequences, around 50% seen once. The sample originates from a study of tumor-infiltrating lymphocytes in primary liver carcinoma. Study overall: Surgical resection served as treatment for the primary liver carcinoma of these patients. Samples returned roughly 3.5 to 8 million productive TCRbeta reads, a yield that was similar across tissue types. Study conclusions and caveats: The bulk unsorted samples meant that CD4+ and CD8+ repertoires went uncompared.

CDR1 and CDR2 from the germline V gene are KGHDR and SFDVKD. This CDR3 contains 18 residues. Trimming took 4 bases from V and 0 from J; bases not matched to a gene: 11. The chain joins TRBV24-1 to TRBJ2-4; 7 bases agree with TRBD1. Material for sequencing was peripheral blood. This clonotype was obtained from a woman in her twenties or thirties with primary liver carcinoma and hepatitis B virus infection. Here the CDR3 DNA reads TGTGCCACCAGTGAGCCGAGACAGGGAATTCTAGCCAAAAACATTCAGTACTTC. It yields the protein CATSEPRQGILAKNIQYF.